This T cell receptor (beta chain) was captured by sequencing in a study of shared clonotypes between healthy human individuals. Naive CD8 cells lacked CD45RO, underwent positive selection for CCR7 and left out terminally differentiated effector memory CD45RA+ cells. CDR3 length: 15 residues. Per germline, CDR1 SEHNR and CDR2 FQNEAQ (reference sequence). V dropped 4 bases and J dropped 1; count of bases not matched to a gene: 3. This clone was observed a single time. What it recognizes is unknown. Clones were read by immunoSEQ multiplex PCR, and TCRdb kept only the in-frame ones, dropping some. The data hold 650,000 to 800,000 clones, with roughly nine tenths observed a single time. Findings and limits, study-wide: At large depth, rarefaction still showed sorted-subset sequencing to be incomplete.

The sample comprised naive CD8+ T cells sorted from blood. This receptor was obtained from a man younger than 45 in good health. The chain joins TRBV7-9 to TRBJ1-5, with 8 bases that match TRBD1. CDR3 region: CASSSGGGSNQPQHF. CDR3 nucleotides: TGTGCCAGCAGCTCAGGGGGCGGGAGCAATCAGCCCCAGCATTTT.